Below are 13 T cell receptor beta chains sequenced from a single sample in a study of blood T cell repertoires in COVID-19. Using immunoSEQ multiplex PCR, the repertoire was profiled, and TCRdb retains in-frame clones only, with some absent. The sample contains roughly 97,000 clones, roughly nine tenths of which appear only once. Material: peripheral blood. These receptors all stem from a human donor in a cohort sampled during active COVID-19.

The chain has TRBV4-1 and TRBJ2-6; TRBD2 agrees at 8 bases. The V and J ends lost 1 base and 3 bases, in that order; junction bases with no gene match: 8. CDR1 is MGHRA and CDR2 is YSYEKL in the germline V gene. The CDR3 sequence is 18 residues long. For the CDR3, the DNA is TGCGCCAGCAGCCAAGGGAGCGGGGGATTCTTTGGGGCCAACGTCCTGACTTTC. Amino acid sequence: CASSQGSGGFFGANVLTF.

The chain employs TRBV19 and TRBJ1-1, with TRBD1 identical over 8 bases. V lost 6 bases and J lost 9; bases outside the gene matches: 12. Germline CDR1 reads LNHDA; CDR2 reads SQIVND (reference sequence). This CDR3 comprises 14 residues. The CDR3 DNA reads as TGTGCCAGTAGCGTTACAGGGGGGCACATTCAAGCTTTCTTT. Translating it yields CASSVTGGHIQAFF.

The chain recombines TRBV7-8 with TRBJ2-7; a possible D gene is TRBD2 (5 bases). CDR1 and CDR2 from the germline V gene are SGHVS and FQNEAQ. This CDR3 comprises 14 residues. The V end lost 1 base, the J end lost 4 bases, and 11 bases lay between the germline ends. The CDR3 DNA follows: TGTGCCAGCAGCTTAGGGGGAGCAGATTACGAGCAGTACTTC. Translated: CASSLGGADYEQYF.

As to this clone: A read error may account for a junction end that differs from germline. The CDR3 DNA follows: TGTGCCAGCAGCTCCCTAGCGGAAGTATACAATGAGCGGTTCTTC. This translates into CASSSLAEVYNERFF. The chain combines TRBV5-4 with TRBJ2-1, with 7 bases lining up with TRBD2. The CDR3 spans 15 residues. The germline gives CDR1 SGHNT, CDR2 YYREEE (reference sequence).

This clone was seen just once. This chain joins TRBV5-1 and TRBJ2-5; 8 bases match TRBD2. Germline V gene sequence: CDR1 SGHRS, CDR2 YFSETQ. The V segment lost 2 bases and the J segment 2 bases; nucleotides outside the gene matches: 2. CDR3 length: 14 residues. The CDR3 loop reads CASSFLAGQETQYF. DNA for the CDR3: TGCGCCAGCAGCTTCCTAGCGGGTCAAGAGACCCAGTACTTC. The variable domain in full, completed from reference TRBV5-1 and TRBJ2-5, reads KAGVTQTPRYLIKTRGQQVTLSCSPISGHRSVSWYQQTPGQGLQFLFEYFSETQRNKGNFPGRFSGRQFSNSRSEMNVSTLELGDSALYLCASSFLAGQETQYFGPGTRLLVL.

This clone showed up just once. In DNA, the CDR3 is TGTGCCAGCAGCTTAGGAGGGACAGTGTACACTGAAGCTTTCTTT. Protein: CASSLGGTVYTEAFF. The chain uses TRBV7-8 and TRBJ1-1, with TRBD1 identical over 7 bases. Germline trimming cut 1 base from V and 3 bases from J; bases unmatched to any gene: 5. CDR1 is SGHVS and CDR2 is FQNEAQ in the germline V gene. This CDR3 is built from 15 residues.

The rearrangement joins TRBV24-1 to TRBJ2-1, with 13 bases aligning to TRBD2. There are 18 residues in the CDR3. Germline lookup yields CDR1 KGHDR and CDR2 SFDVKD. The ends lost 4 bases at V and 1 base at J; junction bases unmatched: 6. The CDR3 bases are TGTGCCACCAGTGACGCGACTAGCGGGAGGTTATCCTACAATGAGCAGTTCTTC. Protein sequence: CATSDATSGRLSYNEQFF.

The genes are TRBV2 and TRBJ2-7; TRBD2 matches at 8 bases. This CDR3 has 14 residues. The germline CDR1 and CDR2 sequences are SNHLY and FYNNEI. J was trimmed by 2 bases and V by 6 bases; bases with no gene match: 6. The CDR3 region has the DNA TGTGCCAGCAGAAGCGGGAGAATCCCCTACGAGCAGTACTTC. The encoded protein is CASRSGRIPYEQYF. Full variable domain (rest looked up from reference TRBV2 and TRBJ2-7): EPEVTQTPSHQVTQMGQEVILRCVPISNHLYFYWYRQILGQKVEFLVSFYNNEISEKSEIFDDQFSVERPDGSNFTLKIRSTKLEDSAMYFCASRSGRIPYEQYFGPGTRLTVT.

CDR3 sequence reads: CALIKGVNTEAFF. The CDR3 region has the DNA TGTGCCTTGATTAAGGGGGTGAACACTGAAGCTTTCTTT. The V gene is TRBV30, the J gene TRBJ1-1; TRBD1 is a possible D gene (6 bases). The CDR3 totals 13 residues. Trimming stripped 7 bases from V and 0 bases from J, with 12 bases between. Germline CDR1 is GTSNPN and CDR2 is SVGIG (reference sequence). The variable domain in full, completed from reference TRBV30 and TRBJ1-1, reads SQTIHQWPATLVQPVGSPLSLECTVEGTSNPNLYWYRQAAGRGLQLLFYSVGIGQISSEVPQNLSASRPQDRQFILSSKKLLLSDSGFYLCALIKGVNTEAFFGQGTRLTVV.

The DNA of the CDR3 is TGTGCCAGTAGTATGAACCTAAGAAGCAATGAAAAACTGTTTTTT. Translated, it gives CASSMNLRSNEKLFF. This rearrangement joins TRBV19 to TRBJ1-4; D not certain. The V end was cut by 3 bases, the J end by 5 bases, with 13 bases between. This CDR3 has 15 residues. Germline CDR1 and CDR2: LNHDA and SQIVND (reference sequence).

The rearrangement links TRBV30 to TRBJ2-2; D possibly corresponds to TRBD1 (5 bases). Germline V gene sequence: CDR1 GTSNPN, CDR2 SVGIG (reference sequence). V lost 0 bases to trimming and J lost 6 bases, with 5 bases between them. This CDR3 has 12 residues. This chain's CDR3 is CAWSVQAGELFF. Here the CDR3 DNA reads TGTGCCTGGAGTGTACAGGCCGGGGAGCTGTTTTTT.

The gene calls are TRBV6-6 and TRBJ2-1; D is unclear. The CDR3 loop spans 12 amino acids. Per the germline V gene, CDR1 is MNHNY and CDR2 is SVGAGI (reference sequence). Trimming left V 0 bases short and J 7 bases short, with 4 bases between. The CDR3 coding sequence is TGTGCCAGCAGTTACTCGAGGAATGAGCAGTTCTTC. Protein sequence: CASSYSRNEQFF.

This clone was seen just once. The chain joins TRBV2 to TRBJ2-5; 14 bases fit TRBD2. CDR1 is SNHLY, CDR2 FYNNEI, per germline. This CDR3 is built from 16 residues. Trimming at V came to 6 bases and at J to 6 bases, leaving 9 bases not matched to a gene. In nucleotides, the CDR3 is TGTGCCAGCAGATCGACTAGCGGGGGGGCCTGGAAGACCCAGTACTTC. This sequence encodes CASRSTSGGAWKTQYF.